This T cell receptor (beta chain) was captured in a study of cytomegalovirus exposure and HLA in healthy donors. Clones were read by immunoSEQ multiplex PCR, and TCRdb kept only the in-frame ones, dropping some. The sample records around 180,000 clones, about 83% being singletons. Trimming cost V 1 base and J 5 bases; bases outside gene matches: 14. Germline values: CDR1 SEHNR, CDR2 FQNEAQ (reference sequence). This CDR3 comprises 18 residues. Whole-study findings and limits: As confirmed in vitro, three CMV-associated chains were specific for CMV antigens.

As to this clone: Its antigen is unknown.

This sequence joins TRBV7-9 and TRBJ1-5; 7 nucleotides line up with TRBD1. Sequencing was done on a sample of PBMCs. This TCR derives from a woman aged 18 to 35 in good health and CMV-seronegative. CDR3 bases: TGTGCCAGCAGCTTAGGAGACAGGGCCGCCTACTCTCATCAGCCCCAGCATTTT. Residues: CASSLGDRAAYSHQPQHF.